Listed here is a single T cell receptor (beta chain). The antigen is undetermined. These data belong to a study of OX40 agonist ivuxolimab in advanced cancers. In the study overall: The drug used for patients, ivuxolimab, was an agonistic anti-OX40 (CD134) antibody. Study results and limitations: In the expanded peripheral T cells, antigen specificity was never determined. By week 6 at 0.1 to 3.0 mg/kg, blood CD4+ and CD8+ T cells had expanded clonally. Also showing low normalized T-cell clonal expansion were some of the nonresponders.

Sequencing used immunoSEQ multiplex PCR; TCRdb keeps in-frame clones, though not all of them. The sample has about 16,000 clones, over 75% seen once. This clonotype was sampled from an adult with an advanced solid tumor such as melanoma, head and neck, liver or kidney cancer. The sample in question was CD4+ or CD8+ T cells sorted from blood, obtained in a trial of the OX40 agonist ivuxolimab.

The CDR3 spells CASSLDPLEEQYF. The DNA of the CDR3 is TGTGCCAGCAGCTTAGACCCCCTAGAGGAGCAGTACTTC. The chain is built from TRBV11-3 and TRBJ2-7; D is uncertain. This CDR3 region has 13 residues. V was cut by 0 bases and J by 7 bases, with 10 bases left in between. CDR1 and CDR2 (germline): SGHNT, YENEEA. Together with reference TRBV11-3 and TRBJ2-7, the CDR3 gives the full variable domain: EAGVVQSPRYKIIEKKQPVAFWCNPISGHNTLYWYLQNLGQGPELLIRYENEEAVDDSQLPKDRFSAERLKGVDSTLKIQPAELGDSAVYLCASSLDPLEEQYFGPGTRLTVT.